This T cell receptor beta chain stems from a study of blood T cells in healthy people across ages. Primed by a sample-barcoded 5' primer and a J-beta primer mix, a second PCR proceeded for roughly 7 to 12 cycles. A 12-random-nucleotide template-switch adaptor tagged each cDNA molecule. TCRdb fed the 5' RACE reads into MiXCR, producing one record per CDR3 protein. In the table there are some 1.8 million distinct CDR3 sequences, about two fifths of which are singletons. The CDR3 loop spans 14 amino acids. Material for sequencing was blood. The chain couples TRBV12-3 or TRBV12-4 to TRBJ2-4; 13 bases are a match to TRBD2. The DNA matches TRBJ2-7 better at its end, which makes the J call doubtful. The source of this sequence is a human donor in good health. CDR3 residues: CASSPTSGGAEQYF. The CDR3, as DNA: TGTGCCAGCAGCCCCACTAGCGGGGGGGCCGAGCAGTACTTC.